This TCR beta chain stems from a study of blood T cell repertoires in COVID-19. For the study at large: Samples taken during acute and convalescent COVID-19 were collected in the United States, Italy and Spain. Sample material is recorded as cDNA or gDNA derived from T cells, B-cell-depleted T cells, or PBMCs.

In the source study's methods: For nucleated cells, counts were estimated from reference gene primer amplification. Assay used: immunoSEQ multiplex PCR; TCRdb lists only in-frame clones, some missing. V and J calls and clone size are as listed in that table; D and trimming were resolved from the DNA. Here the sample spans roughly 300,000 clones, 90% being singletons. The CDR3 runs 14 residues. Trimming shortened V by 5 bases and J by 8 bases, and 16 bases separated the two germline ends. In germline, CDR1 is MDHEN, CDR2 SYDVKM. This clonotype originated in a woman aged 25-40 years with COVID-19, enrolled during active disease. V usage is TRBV28 and J usage is TRBJ2-1, with a possible D match to TRBD2 (6 bases). The sample comprised peripheral blood. As DNA, the CDR3 is TGTGCCAGCAGTCTTGGGGGGTTCGGGCATGAGCAGTTCTTC. It yields the protein CASSLGGFGHEQFF.